This T cell receptor (beta chain) emerged from a study of blood T cell repertoires in COVID-19. V lost 1 base, J lost 2 bases, and 10 bases lay in between. The CDR3 runs to 15 residues. From germline, CDR1 is MGHRA and CDR2 YSYEKL. The method was immunoSEQ multiplex PCR; TCRdb's version includes in-frame clones alone and lacks a portion of them. The table records fewer than 180,000 clones, around 87% of them present only once. The rearrangement links TRBV4-1 to TRBJ2-3, with a tentative D call TRBD1 (7 bases). The sequence came from a woman aged 55 to 70 with active or convalescent COVID-19. The sample consisted of peripheral blood. The CDR3 region is CASSQAGGSTDTQYF. The DNA of the CDR3 is TGCGCCAGCAGCCAAGCAGGGGGGTCCACAGATACGCAGTATTTT.